This T cell receptor beta chain was sequenced in a study of sequential checkpoint blockade in melanoma (dated by TCRdb to about 2019). A note on the overall study: In a 1:1 randomization, patients received either first-line nivolumab then ipilimumab (arm A) or ipilimumab then nivolumab (arm B). Both trial sequences were followed by maintenance nivolumab. Beyond this particular receptor, the publication reports: The response-prediction model combining TCR metrics and mutation burden needs validation in larger, independent patient cohorts.

In its sample, this clone was seen a few times. Its antigen has not been determined. Per-nucleotide qualities are absent, and no much larger clonotype sits a single base away. TCRbeta CDR3 regions were immunosequenced from genomic DNA with the immunoSEQ Assay. Genomic DNA was amplified by bias-controlled multiplex PCR before high-throughput sequencing. The study's own analysis went as follows. To quantify the absolute abundance of each unique TCRbeta CDR3 region, the sequences were collapsed and filtered. Clonality, defined as 1 minus Pielou's evenness, was calculated using only productive rearrangements. Clones with significantly greater frequencies in on-treatment versus baseline samples were identified using a previously published method. The immuneACCESS repertoire file appears here via TCRdb, limited to in-frame rearrangements. These files lack a portion of the clones; in checked studies, under half of the deficit traces to unresolved V genes, and the cause of the others is not known. Clonal size and the V and J genes are those of that table, whereas D and trimming came from the DNA. Recorded for this sample are about 4,600 clones; about 54% of them occurred a single time. The biggest ten clones account for 22% of the sample.

The label giving this sample's treatment or condition can be read as: randomized to nivolumab then ipilimumab (arm A) or the reverse (arm B). None of the trial patients had been given prior DNA-damaging chemotherapy. A FACS Aria II flow cytometer was used to sort live CD3+CD8+ cells that were negative for CD19 and CD56 from thawed PBMCs. Samples were obtained from patients with melanoma enrolled in CheckMate 064, a randomized, open-label phase II trial of sequential checkpoint blockade. Peripheral blood mononuclear cells were collected by leukapheresis, purified with Ficoll-Paque, and frozen in human serum with roughly 10% DMSO. Right after sorting, the blood CD3+CD8+ cells were verified to be >95% pure, and DNA extraction followed. V and J lose 5 bases and 4 bases, and a span of 11 bases separates them. CDR1 and CDR2 are read off the germline V gene as MDHEN and SYDVKM. From the cysteine up to the phenylalanine, the CDR3 has a length of 14 residues. The read is trimmed to its CDR3 DNA, 42 bases read in frame from base 1.

Rearrangement joined TRBV28 to TRBJ1-4, and TRBD1 may be the D gene, going by 6 matching bases. This receptor was obtained from a human donor with melanoma. The sample in question was CD8+ T cells sorted from blood (inferred from file names), obtained from a patient given nivolumab and ipilimumab in sequence. The CDR3 reads CASSPVGGNEKLFF. Read as DNA, the sequence is TGTGCCAGCAGTCCCGTAGGGGGTAATGAAAAACTGTTTTTT.